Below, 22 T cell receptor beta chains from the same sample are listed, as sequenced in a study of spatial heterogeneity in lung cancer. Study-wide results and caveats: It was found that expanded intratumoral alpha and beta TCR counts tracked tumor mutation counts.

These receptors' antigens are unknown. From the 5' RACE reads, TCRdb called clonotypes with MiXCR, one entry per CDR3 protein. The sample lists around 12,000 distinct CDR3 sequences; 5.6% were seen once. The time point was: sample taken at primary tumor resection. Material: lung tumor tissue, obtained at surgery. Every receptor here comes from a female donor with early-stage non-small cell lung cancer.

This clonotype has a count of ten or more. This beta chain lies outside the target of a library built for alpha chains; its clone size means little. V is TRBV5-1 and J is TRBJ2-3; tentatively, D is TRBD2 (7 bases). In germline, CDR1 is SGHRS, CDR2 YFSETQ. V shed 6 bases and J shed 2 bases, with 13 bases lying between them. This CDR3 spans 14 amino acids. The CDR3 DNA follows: TGCGCCAGCAAACGGGGGGCCGACACAGATACGCAGTATTTT. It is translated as CASKRGADTDTQYF.

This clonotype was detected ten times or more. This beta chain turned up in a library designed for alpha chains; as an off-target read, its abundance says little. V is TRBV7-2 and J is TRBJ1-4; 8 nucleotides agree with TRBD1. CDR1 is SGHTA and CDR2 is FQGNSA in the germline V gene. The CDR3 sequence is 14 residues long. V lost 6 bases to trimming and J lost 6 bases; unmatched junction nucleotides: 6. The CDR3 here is CASSYTGGDEKLFF. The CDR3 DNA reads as TGTGCCAGCAGTTATACAGGGGGAGATGAAAAACTGTTTTTT. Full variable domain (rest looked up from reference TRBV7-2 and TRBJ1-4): GAGVSQSPSNKVTEKGKDVELRCDPISGHTALYWYRQSLGQGLEFLIYFQGNSAPDKSGLPSDRFSAERTGGSVSTLTIQRTQQEDSAVYLCASSYTGGDEKLFFGSGTQLSVL.

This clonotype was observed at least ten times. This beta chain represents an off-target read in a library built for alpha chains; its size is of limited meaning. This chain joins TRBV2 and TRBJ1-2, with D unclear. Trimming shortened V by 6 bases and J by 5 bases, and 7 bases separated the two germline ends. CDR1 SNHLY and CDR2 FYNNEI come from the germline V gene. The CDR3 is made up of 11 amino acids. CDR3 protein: CASRGAYGYTF. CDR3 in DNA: TGTGCCAGCAGAGGTGCTTATGGCTACACCTTC.

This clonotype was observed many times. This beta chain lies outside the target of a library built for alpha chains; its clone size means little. Here the CDR3 reads CASSRLARNIQYF. The CDR3 DNA follows: TGTGCCAGCAGCCGACTAGCTAGAAACATTCAGTACTTC. The chain carries TRBV4-2 and TRBJ2-4; 7 positions match TRBD2. This CDR3 is built from 13 residues. CDR1 and CDR2 (germline): LGHNA, YNFKEQ. The junction had 3 bases not matched to a gene; V was cut back by 4 bases and J by 6 bases.

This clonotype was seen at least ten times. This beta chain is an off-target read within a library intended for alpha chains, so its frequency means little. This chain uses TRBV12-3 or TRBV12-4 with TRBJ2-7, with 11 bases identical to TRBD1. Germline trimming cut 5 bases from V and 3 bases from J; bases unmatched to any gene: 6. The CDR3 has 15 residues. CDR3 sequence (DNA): TGTGCCAGCAGTAGAACCGGGACAGGGGGCTACGAGCAGTACTTC. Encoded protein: CASSRTGTGGYEQYF.

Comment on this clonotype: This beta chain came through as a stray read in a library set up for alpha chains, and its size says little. The CDR3 DNA reads as TGTGCCAGCAGTTACGGGCAAACAGAGACCCAGTACTTC. Translating gives CASSYGQTETQYF. The V call is TRBV6-2 or TRBV6-3, the J call TRBJ2-5; D is ambiguous. Germline CDR1 reads MNHEY; CDR2 reads SVGEGT. CDR3 size: 13 residues. V was shortened by 2 bases and J by 4 bases, with 8 bases between the two germline ends.

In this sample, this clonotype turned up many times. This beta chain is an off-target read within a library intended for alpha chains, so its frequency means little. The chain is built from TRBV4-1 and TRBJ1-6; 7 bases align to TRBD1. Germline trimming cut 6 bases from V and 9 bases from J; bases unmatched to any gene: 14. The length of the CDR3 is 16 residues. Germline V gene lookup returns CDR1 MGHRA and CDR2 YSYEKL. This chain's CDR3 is CASSGVSGRGASPLHF. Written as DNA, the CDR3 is TGCGCCAGCAGTGGGGTGAGTGGCAGGGGGGCTTCACCCCTCCACTTT.

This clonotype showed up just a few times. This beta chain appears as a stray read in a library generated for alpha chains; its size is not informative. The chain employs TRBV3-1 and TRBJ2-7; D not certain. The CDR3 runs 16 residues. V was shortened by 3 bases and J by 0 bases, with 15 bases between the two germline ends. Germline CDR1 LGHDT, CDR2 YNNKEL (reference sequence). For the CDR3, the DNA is TGTGCCAGCAGCCACGAGACTGTCCAAAGCTCCTACGAGCAGTACTTC. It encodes CASSHETVQSSYEQYF.

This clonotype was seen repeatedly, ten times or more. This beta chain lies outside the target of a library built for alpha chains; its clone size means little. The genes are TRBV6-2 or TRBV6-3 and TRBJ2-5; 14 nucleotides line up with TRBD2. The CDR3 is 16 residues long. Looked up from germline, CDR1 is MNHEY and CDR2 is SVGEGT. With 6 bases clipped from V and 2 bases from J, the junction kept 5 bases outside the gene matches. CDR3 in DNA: TGTGCCAGCAGCAGAGGACTAGCGGGGGGACAAGAGACCCAGTACTTC. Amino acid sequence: CASSRGLAGGQETQYF.

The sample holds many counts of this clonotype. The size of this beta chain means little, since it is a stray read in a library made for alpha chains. DNA of the CDR3: TGTGCCAGCAGTGCAGCCACAATTCATGGCTACACCTTC. It yields the protein CASSAATIHGYTF. V usage is TRBV6-5 and J usage is TRBJ1-2; the D is unclear. The CDR3 sequence is 13 residues long. Germline CDR1 reads MNHEY; CDR2 reads SVGAGI. The ends were cut back, 5 bases at V and 6 bases at J, with 13 bases in the middle.

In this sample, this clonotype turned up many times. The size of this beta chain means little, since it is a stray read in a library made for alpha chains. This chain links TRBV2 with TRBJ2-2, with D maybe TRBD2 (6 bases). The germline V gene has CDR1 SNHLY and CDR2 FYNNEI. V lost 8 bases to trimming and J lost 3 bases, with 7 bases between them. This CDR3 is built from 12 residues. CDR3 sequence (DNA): TGTGCCAGCCGGGAGTACACCGGGGAGCTGTTTTTT. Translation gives CASREYTGELFF.

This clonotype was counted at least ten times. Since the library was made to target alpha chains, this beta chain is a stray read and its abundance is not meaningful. The CDR3 spells CASSYSFAPLAGGNNEQFF. Here the CDR3 DNA reads TGTGCCAGCAGTTACTCGTTTGCGCCATTAGCGGGGGGCAACAATGAGCAGTTCTTC. V gene TRBV6-5 combines with J gene TRBJ2-1, with 10 bases lining up with TRBD2. This CDR3 contains 19 residues. After removal of 0 bases from V and 5 bases from J, the junction contained 13 bases not matched to a gene. Germline V gene sequence: CDR1 MNHEY, CDR2 SVGAGI.

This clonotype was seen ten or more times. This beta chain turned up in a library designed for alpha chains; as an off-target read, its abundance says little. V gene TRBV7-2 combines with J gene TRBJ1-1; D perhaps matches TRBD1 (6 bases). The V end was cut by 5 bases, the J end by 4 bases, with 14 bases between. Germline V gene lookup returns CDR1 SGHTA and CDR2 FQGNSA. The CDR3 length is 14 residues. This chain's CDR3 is CASSDSGTLTEAFF. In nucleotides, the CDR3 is TGTGCCAGCAGCGATTCCGGGACACTCACTGAAGCTTTCTTT.

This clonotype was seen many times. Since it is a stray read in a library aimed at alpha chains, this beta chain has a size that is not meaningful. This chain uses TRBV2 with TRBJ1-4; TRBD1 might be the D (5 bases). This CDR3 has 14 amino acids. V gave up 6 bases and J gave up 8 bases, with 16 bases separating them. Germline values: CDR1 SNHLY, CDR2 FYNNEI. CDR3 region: CASREGRGFEKLFF. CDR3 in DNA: TGTGCCAGCAGGGAGGGGCGAGGTTTCGAAAAACTGTTTTTT.

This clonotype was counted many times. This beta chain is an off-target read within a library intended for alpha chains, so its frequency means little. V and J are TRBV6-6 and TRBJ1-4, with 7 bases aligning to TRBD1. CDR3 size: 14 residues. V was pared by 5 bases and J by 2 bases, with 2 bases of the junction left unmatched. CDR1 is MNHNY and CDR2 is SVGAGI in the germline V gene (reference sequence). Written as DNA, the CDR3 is TGTGCCAGCAGTCCCAGGGGGACTAATGAAAAACTGTTTTTT. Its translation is CASSPRGTNEKLFF.

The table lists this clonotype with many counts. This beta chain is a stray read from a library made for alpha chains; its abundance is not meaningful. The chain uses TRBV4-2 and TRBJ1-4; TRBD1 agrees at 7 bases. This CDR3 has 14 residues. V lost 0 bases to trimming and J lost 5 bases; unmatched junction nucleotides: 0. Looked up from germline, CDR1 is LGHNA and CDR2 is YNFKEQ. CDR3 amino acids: CASSQDRGNEKLFF. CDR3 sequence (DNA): TGTGCCAGCAGCCAAGACAGGGGGAATGAAAAACTGTTTTTT.

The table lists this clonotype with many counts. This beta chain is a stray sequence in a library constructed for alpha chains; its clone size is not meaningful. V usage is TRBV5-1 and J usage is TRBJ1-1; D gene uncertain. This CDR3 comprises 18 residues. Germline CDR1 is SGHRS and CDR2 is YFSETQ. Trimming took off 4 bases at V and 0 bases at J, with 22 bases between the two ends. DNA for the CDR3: TGCGCCAGCAGCAAAGATTTACCTTTGGCTGCGCTGAACACTGAAGCTTTCTTT. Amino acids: CASSKDLPLAALNTEAFF.

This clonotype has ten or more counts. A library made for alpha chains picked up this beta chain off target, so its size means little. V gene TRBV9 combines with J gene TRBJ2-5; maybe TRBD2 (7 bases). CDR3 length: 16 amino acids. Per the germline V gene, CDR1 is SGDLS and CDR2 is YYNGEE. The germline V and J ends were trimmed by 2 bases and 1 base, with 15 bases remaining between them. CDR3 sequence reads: CASSVISGTSQETQYF. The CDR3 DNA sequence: TGTGCCAGCAGCGTGATCAGCGGGACATCCCAAGAGACCCAGTACTTC.

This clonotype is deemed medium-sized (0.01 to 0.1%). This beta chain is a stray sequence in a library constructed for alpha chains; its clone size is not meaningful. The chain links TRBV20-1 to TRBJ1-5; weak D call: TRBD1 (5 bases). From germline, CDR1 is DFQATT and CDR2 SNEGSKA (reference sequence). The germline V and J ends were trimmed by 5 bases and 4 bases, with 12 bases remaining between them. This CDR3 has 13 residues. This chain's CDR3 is CSAAGTFNQPQHF. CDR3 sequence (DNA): TGCAGTGCTGCCGGGACTTTTAATCAGCCCCAGCATTTT.

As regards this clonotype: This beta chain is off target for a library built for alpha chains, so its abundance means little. CDR3 residues: CAGDTGGANVLTF. CDR3 in DNA: TGTGCCGGGGATACGGGAGGGGCCAACGTCCTGACTTTC. This chain uses TRBV7-9 with TRBJ2-6; D is perhaps TRBD2 (5 bases). V lost 11 bases to trimming and J lost 4 bases, with 12 bases between them. The CDR3 covers 13 residues. Per the germline V gene, CDR1 is SEHNR and CDR2 is FQNEAQ (reference sequence). Variable domain in full (rest from reference TRBV7-9 and TRBJ2-6): DTGVSQNPRHKITKRGQNVTFRCDPISEHNRLYWYRQTLGQGPEFLTYFQNEAQLEKSRLLSDRFSAERPKGSFSTLEIQRTEQGDSAMYLCAGDTGGANVLTFGAGSRLTVL.

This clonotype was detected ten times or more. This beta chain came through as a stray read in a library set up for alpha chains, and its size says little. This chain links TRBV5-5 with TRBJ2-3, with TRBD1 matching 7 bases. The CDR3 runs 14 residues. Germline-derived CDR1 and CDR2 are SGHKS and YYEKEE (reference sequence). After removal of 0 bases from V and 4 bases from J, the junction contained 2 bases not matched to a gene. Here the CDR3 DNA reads TGTGCCAGCAGCTTGGACAGGGGTGCAGATACGCAGTATTTT. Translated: CASSLDRGADTQYF.

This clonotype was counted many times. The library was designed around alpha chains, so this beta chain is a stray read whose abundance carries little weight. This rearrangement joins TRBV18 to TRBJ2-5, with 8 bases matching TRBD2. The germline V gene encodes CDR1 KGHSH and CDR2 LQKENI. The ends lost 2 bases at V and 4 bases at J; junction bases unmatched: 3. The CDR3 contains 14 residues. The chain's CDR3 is CASSPSLAGETQYF. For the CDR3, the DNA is TGTGCCAGCTCACCAAGCCTAGCGGGAGAGACCCAGTACTTC.